This T cell receptor (beta chain) stems from a study of blood T cell repertoires in COVID-19. As for the study in general: Italy, Spain and the United States were the sources of the convalescent and acute COVID-19 samples. PBMCs, B-cell-depleted T cells, or T cells were the source of the cDNA or gDNA that made up the material.

This clone was seen only once. The sample contains more than one DNA sequence encoding this CDR3. Recruits, aged roughly 18 to 100 years, lived in around 24 US areas. The CDR3 totals 15 residues. The junction had 5 bases not matched to a gene; V was cut back by 5 bases and J by 3 bases. Germline V CDR1 and CDR2: SEHNR, FQNEAQ (reference sequence). The protocol was immunoSEQ multiplex PCR, while the TCRdb copy is restricted to in-frame clones and leaves out a portion. The repertoire includes about 250,000 clones, 80% to 90% of them detected once, and 2.5% to 3% sits in the top ten. V gene TRBV7-9 combines with J gene TRBJ1-1; 11 nucleotides match TRBD1. Material for sequencing was PBMCs or T cells enriched from blood (not recorded which). The sequence was collected from a woman between 25 and 40 years old with acute COVID-19. The CDR3 coding sequence is TGTGCCAGCAGCCCAGGACAGGGGGCTTACACTGAAGCTTTCTTT. Translation: CASSPGQGAYTEAFF.